This T cell receptor beta chain comes out of a study of cytomegalovirus exposure and HLA in healthy donors. The PCR had 60 Vbeta and 13 Jbeta primers. TCRdb keeps only in-frame clones here, not all; method: immunoSEQ multiplex PCR. The sample has roughly 150,000 clones; approximately 81% are singletons. Per germline, CDR1 SGHAT and CDR2 FQNNGV. The V end lost 0 bases, the J end lost 0 bases, and 9 bases lay between the germline ends. The CDR3 is 15 residues long. Specimen: PBMCs. This chain connects TRBV11-2 to TRBJ2-7, with D perhaps matching TRBD1 (6 bases). The clonotype was recovered from a male donor in good health and CMV-seronegative. CDR3 in DNA: TGTGCCAGCAGCTTAGAACAGGGTGACTCCTACGAGCAGTACTTC. Its protein is CASSLEQGDSYEQYF.